This TCR beta chain was captured in a study of cytomegalovirus exposure and HLA in healthy donors. As for the study in general: The use of the same platform for the approximately 130 validation repertoires and the roughly 630 first-cohort repertoires was reported by a later analysis.

Produced via immunoSEQ multiplex PCR; TCRdb's table is partial and in-frame only. This sample has fewer than 200,000 clones, with about 89% found just once. Trimming removed 1 base at V and 0 bases at J, with 10 bases between. CDR1 is SGHNT, CDR2 YENEEA, per germline. The CDR3 is 16 residues long. Study-wide findings and caveats: The study recorded 150 to 200 TCR beta chains that were cytomegalovirus-associated. Reports credit the classifier with highly specific, highly sensitive diagnosis of cytomegalovirus status.

The donors were part of the validation cohort, which consisted of approximately 110 subjects and was separate from the first cohort of hundreds of subjects. Note on this clone: Antigen unknown.

Sequenced material: PBMCs. This clonotype originated in a man aged 25-45 years in good health and CMV-seropositive. The chain recombines TRBV11-3 with TRBJ1-3; a possible D gene is TRBD1 (5 bases). The CDR3 DNA sequence: TGTGCCAGCAGCTTAGGACAGCCCTACTCTGGAAACACCATATATTTT. Translation: CASSLGQPYSGNTIYF.